The clone carrying this T cell receptor beta chain came up a few times. Germline assignment: CDR1 MNHNS and CDR2 SASEGT. There are 14 residues in the CDR3. Between the trimmed V and J ends, which lost 2 bases and 4 bases, there was a span of 8 bases. This sample was included in a study of neoadjuvant nivolumab and ipilimumab in lung cancer. The repertoire was sequenced with immunoSEQ multiplex PCR; TCRdb's copy has only in-frame clones and lacks some. The sample lists fewer than 40,000 clones; about nine tenths were seen once. Here the sequenced sample was peripheral blood, taken after neoadjuvant nivolumab, alone or with ipilimumab, at or shortly before surgery. The source is an adult with non-small cell lung cancer. The rearrangement links TRBV6-1 to TRBJ2-2; tentatively, D is TRBD1 (5 bases). CDR3 nucleotide sequence: TGTGCCAGCAGTGAACAGGGAAGCACCGGGGAGCTGTTTTTT. The encoded protein is CASSEQGSTGELFF.